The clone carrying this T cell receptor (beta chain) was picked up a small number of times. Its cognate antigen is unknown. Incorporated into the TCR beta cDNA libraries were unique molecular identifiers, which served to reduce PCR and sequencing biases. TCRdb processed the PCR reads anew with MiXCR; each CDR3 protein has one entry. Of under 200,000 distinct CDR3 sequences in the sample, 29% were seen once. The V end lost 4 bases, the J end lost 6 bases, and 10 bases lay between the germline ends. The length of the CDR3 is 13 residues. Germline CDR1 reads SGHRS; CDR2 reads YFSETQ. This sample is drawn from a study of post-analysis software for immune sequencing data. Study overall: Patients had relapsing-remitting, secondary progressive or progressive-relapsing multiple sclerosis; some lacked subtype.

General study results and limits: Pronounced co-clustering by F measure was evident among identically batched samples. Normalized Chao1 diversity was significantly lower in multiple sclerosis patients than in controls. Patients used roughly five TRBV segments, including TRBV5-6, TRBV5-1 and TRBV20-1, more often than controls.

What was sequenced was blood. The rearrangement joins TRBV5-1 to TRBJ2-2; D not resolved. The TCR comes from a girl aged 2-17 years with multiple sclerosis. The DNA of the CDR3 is TGCGCCAGCAGCACGGGCGGCCCCGGGGAGCTGTTTTTT. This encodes CASSTGGPGELFF.